This T cell receptor beta chain stems from a study of shared clonotypes between healthy human individuals. For the study at large: Per-donor plates numbered three CD4 naive, three CD4 memory, two CD8 naive and one CD8 memory. Findings and limits, study-wide: Generation probabilities of non-shared clonotypes were lower (relative to those shared by all four donors). Clonotype sharing among the donors was expected to vary with sequencing depth.

The CDR3 is made up of 15 amino acids. Germline CDR1 SGDLS, CDR2 YYNGEE. Trimming took 4 bases from V and 4 from J; bases not matched to a gene: 9. Points on this clone: Its specificity is not known.

For every subset, genomic DNA was evenly distributed across several immunoSEQ plates. TCRdb's copy holds only in-frame clones and misses some; the assay was immunoSEQ multiplex PCR. The sample has hundreds of thousands of clones, less than 80% seen once. This receptor was taken from a woman aged 25 to 39 in good health. Specimen: memory CD4+ T cells sorted from blood. Subset in this sample: CD45RA-negative fraction. This chain uses TRBV9 with TRBJ2-5, with 8 positions matching TRBD1. The CDR3 sequence: CASSPRTGLGETQYF. The CDR3 DNA is TGTGCCAGCAGCCCTCGGACAGGGTTAGGAGAGACCCAGTACTTC.